This TCR beta chain stems from a study of CD8 T cells in ankylosing spondylitis. With 5 bases removed from V and 4 bases from J, the gap between germline ends came to 14 bases. The CDR3 is made up of 14 amino acids. Concerning this clonotype itself: Its antigen remains unidentified. This could be a read error, since a much larger clone is one nucleotide away.

Study-level findings and limits: Ankylosing spondylitis blood seemed to carry a telltale TCR beta motif made of about 8 highly homologous variants. Several of the motif variants were reported before in synovial fluid and blood from reactive arthritis.

As the method for making TCR beta libraries, quantitative 5'-RACE with molecular barcodes was used. TCRdb called the 5' RACE reads again in MiXCR, with one record for every CDR3 protein. Of some 840,000 distinct CDR3 sequences in the sample, 12% are singletons; the top ten hold approximately 0.46%. Sequencing was performed on blood, either unsorted or a sorted T cell fraction (not recorded which). The origin of this receptor is a male donor with ankylosing spondylitis. The rearrangement links TRBV12-3 or TRBV12-4 to TRBJ1-2; the D is unclear. CDR3 amino acids: CASSASRRRYGYTF. The CDR3 region has the DNA TGTGCCAGCAGTGCCAGCCGGCGACGCTATGGCTACACCTTC.